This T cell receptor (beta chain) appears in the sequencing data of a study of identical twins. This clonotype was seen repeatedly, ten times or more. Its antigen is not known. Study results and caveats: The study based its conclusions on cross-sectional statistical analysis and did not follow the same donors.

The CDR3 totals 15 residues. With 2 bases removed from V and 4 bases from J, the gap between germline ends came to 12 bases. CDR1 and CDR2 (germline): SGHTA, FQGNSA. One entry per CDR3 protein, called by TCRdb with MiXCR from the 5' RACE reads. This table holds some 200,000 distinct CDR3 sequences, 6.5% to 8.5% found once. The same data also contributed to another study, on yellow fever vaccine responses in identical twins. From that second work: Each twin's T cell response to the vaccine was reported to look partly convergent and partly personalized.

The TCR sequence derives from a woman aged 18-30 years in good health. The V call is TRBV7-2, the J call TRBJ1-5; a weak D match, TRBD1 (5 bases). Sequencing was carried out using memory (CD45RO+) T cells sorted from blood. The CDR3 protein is CASSLSGGGNQPQHF. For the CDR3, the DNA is TGTGCCAGCAGCTTATCCGGGGGAGGTAATCAGCCCCAGCATTTT.